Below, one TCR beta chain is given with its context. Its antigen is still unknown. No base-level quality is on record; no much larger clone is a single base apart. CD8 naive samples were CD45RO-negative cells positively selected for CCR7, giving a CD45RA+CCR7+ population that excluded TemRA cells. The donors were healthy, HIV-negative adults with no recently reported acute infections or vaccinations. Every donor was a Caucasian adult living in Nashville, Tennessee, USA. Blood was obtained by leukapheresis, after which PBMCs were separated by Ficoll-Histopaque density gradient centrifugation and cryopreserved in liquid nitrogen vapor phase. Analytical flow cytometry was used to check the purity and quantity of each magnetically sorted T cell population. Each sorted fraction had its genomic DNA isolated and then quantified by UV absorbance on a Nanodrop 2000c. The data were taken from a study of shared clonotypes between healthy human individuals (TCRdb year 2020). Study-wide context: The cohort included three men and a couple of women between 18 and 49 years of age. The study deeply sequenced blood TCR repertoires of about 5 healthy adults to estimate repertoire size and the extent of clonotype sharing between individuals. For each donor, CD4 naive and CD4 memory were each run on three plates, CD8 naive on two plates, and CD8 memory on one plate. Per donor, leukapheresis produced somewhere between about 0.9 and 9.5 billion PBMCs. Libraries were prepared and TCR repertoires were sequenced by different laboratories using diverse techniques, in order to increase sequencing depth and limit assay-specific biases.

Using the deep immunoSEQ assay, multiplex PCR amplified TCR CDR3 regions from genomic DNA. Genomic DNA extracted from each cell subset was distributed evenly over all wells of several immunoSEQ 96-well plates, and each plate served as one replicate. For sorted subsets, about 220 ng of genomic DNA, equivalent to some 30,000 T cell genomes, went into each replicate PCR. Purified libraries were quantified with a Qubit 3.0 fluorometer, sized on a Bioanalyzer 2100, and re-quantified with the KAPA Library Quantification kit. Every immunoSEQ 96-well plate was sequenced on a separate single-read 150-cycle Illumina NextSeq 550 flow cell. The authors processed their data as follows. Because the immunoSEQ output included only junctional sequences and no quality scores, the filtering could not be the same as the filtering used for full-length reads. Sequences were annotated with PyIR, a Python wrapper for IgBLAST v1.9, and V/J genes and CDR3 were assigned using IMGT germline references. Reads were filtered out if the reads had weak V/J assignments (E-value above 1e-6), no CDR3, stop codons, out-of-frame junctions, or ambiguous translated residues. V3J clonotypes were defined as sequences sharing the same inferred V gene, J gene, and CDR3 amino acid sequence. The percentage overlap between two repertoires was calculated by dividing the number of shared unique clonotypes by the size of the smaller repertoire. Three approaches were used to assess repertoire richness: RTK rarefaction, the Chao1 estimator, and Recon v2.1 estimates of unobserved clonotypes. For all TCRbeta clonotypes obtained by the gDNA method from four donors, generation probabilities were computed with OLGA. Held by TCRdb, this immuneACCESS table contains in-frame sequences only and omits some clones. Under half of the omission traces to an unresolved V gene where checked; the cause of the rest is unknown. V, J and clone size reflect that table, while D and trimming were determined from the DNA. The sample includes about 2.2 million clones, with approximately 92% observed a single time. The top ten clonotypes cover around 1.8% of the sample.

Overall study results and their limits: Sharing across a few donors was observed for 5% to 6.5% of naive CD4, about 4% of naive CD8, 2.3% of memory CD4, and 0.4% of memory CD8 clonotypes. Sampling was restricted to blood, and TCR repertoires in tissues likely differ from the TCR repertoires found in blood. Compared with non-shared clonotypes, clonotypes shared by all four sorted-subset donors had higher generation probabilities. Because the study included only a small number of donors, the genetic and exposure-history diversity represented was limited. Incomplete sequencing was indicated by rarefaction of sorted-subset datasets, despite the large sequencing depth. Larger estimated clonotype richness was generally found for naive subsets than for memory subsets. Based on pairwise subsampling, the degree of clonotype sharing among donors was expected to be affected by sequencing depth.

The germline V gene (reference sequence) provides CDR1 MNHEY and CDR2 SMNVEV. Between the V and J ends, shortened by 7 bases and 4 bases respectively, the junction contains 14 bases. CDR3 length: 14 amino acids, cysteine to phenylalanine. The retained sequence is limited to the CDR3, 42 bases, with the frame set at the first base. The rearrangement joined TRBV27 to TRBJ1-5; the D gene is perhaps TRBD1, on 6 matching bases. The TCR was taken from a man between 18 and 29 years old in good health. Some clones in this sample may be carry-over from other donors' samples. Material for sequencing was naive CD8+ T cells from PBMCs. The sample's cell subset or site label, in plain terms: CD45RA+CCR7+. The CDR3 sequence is CASKQGGWNQPQHF. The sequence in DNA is TGTGCCAGCAAACAGGGAGGTTGGAATCAGCCCCAGCATTTT.